The clone carrying this T cell receptor (beta chain) was counted between two and nine times. The antigen is not known. These data are taken from a study of T-cell reconstitution after alpha-beta-depleted transplantation in children. Findings and caveats of the study: Diversity and T-cell counts at one year after transplant derived mostly from new T cells. Alpha-beta T cells present about two months after transplant were reported to originate from several hundred expanded graft clones.

Germline CDR1 reads SGHTA; CDR2 reads FQGNSA. This CDR3 has 16 amino acids. Trimming removed 5 bases from V and 0 bases from J, with 11 bases in between. This sample's TCRbeta library carried unique molecular identifier barcodes. TCRdb used MiXCR to reprocess the PCR reads, holding one entry per CDR3 protein. The sample lists a few hundred thousand distinct CDR3 sequences, over 25% occurring once. J is TRBJ1-6 and V is TRBV7-2; D might be TRBD1 (6 bases). This receptor was identified in a boy younger than two with Wiskott-Aldrich syndrome, due to receive a stem cell transplant. The material was PBMCs, obtained before TCRalphabeta/CD19-depleted stem cell transplant. The CDR3 DNA follows: TGTGCCAGCAGCCCAGGGGTGAGCTCCTATAATTCACCCCTCCACTTT. It translates to CASSPGVSSYNSPLHF.